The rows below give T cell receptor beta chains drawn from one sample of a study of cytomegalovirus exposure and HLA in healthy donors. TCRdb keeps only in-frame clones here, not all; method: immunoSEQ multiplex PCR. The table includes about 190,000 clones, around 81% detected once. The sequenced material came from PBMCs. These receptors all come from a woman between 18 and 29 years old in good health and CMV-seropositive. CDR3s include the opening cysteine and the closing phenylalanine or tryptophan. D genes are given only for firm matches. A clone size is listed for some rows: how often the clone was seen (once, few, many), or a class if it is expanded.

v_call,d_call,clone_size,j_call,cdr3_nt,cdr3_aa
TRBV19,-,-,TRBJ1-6,TGTGCCAGTAGTATGGCGGAGGATTCACCCCTCCACTTT,CASSMAEDSPLHF
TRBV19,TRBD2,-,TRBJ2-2,TGTGCCAGTAGTCCCCACTTGGGTAGCGGGGGGGCGAGGACCGGGGAGCTGTTTTTT,CASSPHLGSGGARTGELFF
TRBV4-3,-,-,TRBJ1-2,TGCGCCAGCAGCCGCGGGAGCGGCTATGGCTACACCTTC,CASSRGSGYGYTF
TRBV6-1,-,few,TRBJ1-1,TGTGCCAGCAGTGAAGGGCATTACCCTGAAGCTTTCTTT,CASSEGHYPEAFF
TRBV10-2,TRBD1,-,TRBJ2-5,TGCGCCAGCAATCAGGGGGCTGAAGAGACCCAGTACTTC,CASNQGAEETQYF
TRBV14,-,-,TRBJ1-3,TGTGCCAGCAGCCAGGCTAGGAGGGCGAGGACTGGAAACACCATATATTTT,CASSQARRARTGNTIYF
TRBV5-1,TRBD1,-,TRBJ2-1,TGCGCCAGCAGCGGCTGGACAGGGGGCGGGAATGAGCAGTTCTTC,CASSGWTGGGNEQFF
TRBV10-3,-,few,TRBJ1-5,TGTGCCGCCCACAACGAATTGAGGCAGCCCCAGCATTTT,CAAHNELRQPQHF
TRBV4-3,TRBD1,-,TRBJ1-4,TGCGCCAGCAGCCAGGACAGGGGAGAAAAACTGTTTTTT,CASSQDRGEKLFF
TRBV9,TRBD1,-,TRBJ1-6,TGTGCCAGCAACCCGGGACAGGCCAATTCACCCCTCCACTTT,CASNPGQANSPLHF
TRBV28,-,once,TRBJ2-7,TGTGCCAGCAGGGTTAAGGGGGTCAGCTCCTACGAGCAGTACTTC,CASRVKGVSSYEQYF
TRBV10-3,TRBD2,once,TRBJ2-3,TGTGCCATTAGCGGGAGAGAGAGGTACACAGATACGCAGTATTTT,CAISGRERYTDTQYF
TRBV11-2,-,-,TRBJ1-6,TGTGCCAGCAGGATACCGGGACAAAATTCACCCCTCCACTTT,CASRIPGQNSPLHF
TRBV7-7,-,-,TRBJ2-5,TGTGCTAGCAGCTCGACAGGGGAGGGAGAGACCCAGTACTTC,CASSSTGEGETQYF
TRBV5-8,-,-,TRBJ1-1,TGTGCCCCCCTCTTGGGCGGGGACCTGAACACTGAAGCTTTCTTT,CAPLLGGDLNTEAFF
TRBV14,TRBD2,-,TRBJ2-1,TGTGCCAGCAGGAGGCGGGGGGGGGCCTACAATGAGCAGTTCTTC,CASRRRGGAYNEQFF
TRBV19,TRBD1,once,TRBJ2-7,TGTGCCAGTAGCCCGGGACAGCGGAACTACGAGCAGTACTTC,CASSPGQRNYEQYF
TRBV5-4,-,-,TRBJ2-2,TGTGCCAGCAGCGTTCCCGGGTTCCATCGGGCCGGGGAGCTGTTTTTT,CASSVPGFHRAGELFF
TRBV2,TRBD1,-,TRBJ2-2,TGTGCCACCTTCTCCGTTCGACAGGGTGGCACCGGGGAGCTGTTTTTT,CATFSVRQGGTGELFF
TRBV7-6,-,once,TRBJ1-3,TGTGCCAGCAGCTTAAACCCCGACTCCAGCTCTGGAAACACCATATATTTT,CASSLNPDSSSGNTIYF
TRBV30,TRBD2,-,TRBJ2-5,TGTGCCTGGAATGATGTGGGACTAGCCCAAGAGACCCAGTACTTC,CAWNDVGLAQETQYF
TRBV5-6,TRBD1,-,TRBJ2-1,TGTGCCAGCAGCTTAGACAGGGGGGGATACAATGAGCAGTTCTTC,CASSLDRGGYNEQFF
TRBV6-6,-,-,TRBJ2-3,TGTGCCAGCAGTTACTCCGGGCGGGGTAGCACAGATACGCAGTATTTT,CASSYSGRGSTDTQYF
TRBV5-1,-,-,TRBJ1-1,TGCGCCAGCAGCTCCCAGGGGTCCCTACTGAACACTGAAGCTTTCTTT,CASSSQGSLLNTEAFF
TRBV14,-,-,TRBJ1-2,TGTGCCAGCAGCCAAGCTTGGACGGGGGGCTACACCTTC,CASSQAWTGGYTF
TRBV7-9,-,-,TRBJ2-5,TGTGCCAGCAGCCCCCCCGGGTCGGTTCGCGGAGAGACCCAGTACTTC,CASSPPGSVRGETQYF
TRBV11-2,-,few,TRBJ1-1,TGTGCCATATGCGAAGGGGCGAACACTGAAGCTTTCTTT,CAICEGANTEAFF
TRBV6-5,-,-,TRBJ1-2,TGTGCCAGCAGTTACAGCGGCCATTCCTATGGCTACACCTTC,CASSYSGHSYGYTF
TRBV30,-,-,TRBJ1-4,TGTGCCTGGACCCCCCAGACAGGAGCGAATGAAAAACTGTTTTTT,CAWTPQTGANEKLFF
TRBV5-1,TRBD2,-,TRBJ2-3,TGCGCCAGCAGCTATATAGCGGGGGGGCGAGGAGATACGCAGTATTTT,CASSYIAGGRGDTQYF
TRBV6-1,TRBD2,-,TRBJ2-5,TGTGCCAGCAGTGAAAGGCCGTGGGAGGGGAGAGAAGAGACCCAGTACTTC,CASSERPWEGREETQYF
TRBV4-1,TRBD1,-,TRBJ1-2,TGCGCCAGCAGCCTGGGACAGGCCTATGGCTACACCTTC,CASSLGQAYGYTF
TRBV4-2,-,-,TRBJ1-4,TGTGCCAGCAGCCAAGATAAGGCCGGCGCAGGGGAAAAACTGTTTTTT,CASSQDKAGAGEKLFF
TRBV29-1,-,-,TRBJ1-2,TGCAGCGTTGAAGGAGGGTCCGGGGGCTACACCTTC,CSVEGGSGGYTF
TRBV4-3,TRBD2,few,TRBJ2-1,TGCGCCAGCAGCCAACTAGCGGGCCCCGTTAGCTCCTACAATGAGCAGTTCTTC,CASSQLAGPVSSYNEQFF
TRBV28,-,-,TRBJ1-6,TGTGCCAGCAGCTCGACGGGGAACTCACCCCTCCACTTT,CASSSTGNSPLHF
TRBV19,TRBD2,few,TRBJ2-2,TGTGCCAGTAGCACTCCAGGACTAGCGGGCACCGGGGAGCTGTTTTTT,CASSTPGLAGTGELFF
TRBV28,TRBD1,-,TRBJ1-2,TGTGCCAGCAGTTCGAACCCGGACAGGGCAGGGTATGGCTACACCTTC,CASSSNPDRAGYGYTF
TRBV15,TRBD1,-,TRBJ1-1,TGTGCCACCAGCAGATACGGGACAGGGGCTGAAGCTTTCTTT,CATSRYGTGAEAFF
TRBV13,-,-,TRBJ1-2,TGTGCCAGCAGCTCCCCTCACCCGGAGAGCTACACCTTC,CASSSPHPESYTF
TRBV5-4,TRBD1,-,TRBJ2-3,TGTGCCAGCAGCGTCCGGACAGGAACCCGCACAGATACGCAGTATTTT,CASSVRTGTRTDTQYF
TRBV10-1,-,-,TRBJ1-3,TGCGCCAGCAGTGACCGCAGGGGAAAATACAACCAAAACACCATATATTTT,CASSDRRGKYNQNTIYF
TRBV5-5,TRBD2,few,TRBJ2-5,TGTGCCAGCAGCCCTAGCGGGGCCTACCAAGAGACCCAGTACTTC,CASSPSGAYQETQYF
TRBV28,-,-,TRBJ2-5,TGTGCCAGCAGTTCAGCCAGGGTGGGATTAGAGACCCAGTACTTC,CASSSARVGLETQYF
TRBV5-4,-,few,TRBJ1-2,TGTGCCAGCAGAAAAGTGGGGGGGAGAGGCTACACCTTC,CASRKVGGRGYTF
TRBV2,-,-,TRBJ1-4,TGTGCCAGCAGGCCTGGCAGGTATGAGGAAAAACTGTTTTTT,CASRPGRYEEKLFF
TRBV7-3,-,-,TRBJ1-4,TGTGCCAGCAGGTCCCGGGCCGAGGGCGAAAAACTGTTTTTT,CASRSRAEGEKLFF
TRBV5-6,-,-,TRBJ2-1,TGTGCCAGCAGCGGGGCGGGGAGACCCTACAATGAGCAGTTCTTC,CASSGAGRPYNEQFF
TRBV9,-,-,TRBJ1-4,TGTGCCAGCAGCGTAGGGGGGGGAGCCCCTGGGGCACTGTTTTTT,CASSVGGGAPGALFF